These T cell receptor beta chains were read from a single sample in a study of blood T cell repertoires in COVID-19. Measured with immunoSEQ multiplex PCR; TCRdb has only the in-frame clones, and not every one. The table has roughly 100,000 clones, roughly 80% seen once. Sequencing was performed on peripheral blood. The receptors stem from a man of 80 years or more with active or convalescent COVID-19. Each CDR3 is given without its conserved first and last residue. Fields, in order: V gene, clone size, CDR3 length, J gene, CDR3 protein. Only part of the rows carry a size: once, few, many, or a class if the clone is expanded.

TRBV5-1,-,12,TRBJ2-4,ASNGEGTKNIQY
TRBV27,once,12,TRBJ1-1,ASSLGRMNTEAF
TRBV24-1,-,13,TRBJ2-2,ATRSGTGGTGELF
TRBV7-9,-,15,TRBJ2-3,ASSLGLAGTSTDTQY
TRBV27,-,14,TRBJ1-1,ASSLLEQTMNTEAF
TRBV23-1,-,16,TRBJ2-1,ASSHHDRRLGRYNEQF
TRBV5-4,-,12,TRBJ2-5,ASSLPGQQETQY
TRBV6-2/TRBV6-3,-,14,TRBJ2-1,ASSYSTGVPFNEQF
TRBV19,-,13,TRBJ2-2,ASSLGLAGPVELF
TRBV6-4,-,13,TRBJ1-2,ASSAGQGGFYGYT
TRBV13,-,13,TRBJ2-3,ASSLGLVQTDTQY
TRBV27,few,12,TRBJ1-6,ASSLQGENSPLH
TRBV2,-,12,TRBJ2-7,ASSEIQIGDEQY
TRBV4-2,once,11,TRBJ1-4,ASSQVHSEKLF
TRBV5-1,-,15,TRBJ2-7,ASSLSPGLAGMGEQY
TRBV29-1,-,11,TRBJ1-6,SVAVVTGSPLH
TRBV2,-,12,TRBJ1-3,ASSAGRGGNTIY
TRBV12-3/TRBV12-4,-,10,TRBJ1-3,ASSWSRNTIY
TRBV11-2,-,14,TRBJ1-2,ASEPSGQGSLSGYT
TRBV5-4,-,13,TRBJ2-7,ASSLGQALSYEQY
TRBV29-1,-,11,TRBJ2-7,SGGDRNTYEQY
TRBV7-9,-,11,TRBJ2-5,ASSSRGFETQY
TRBV29-1,-,15,TRBJ2-1,SSDRTSGGPHYNEQF
TRBV28,once,12,TRBJ1-2,ASSLQGGSYGYT
TRBV18,-,19,TRBJ2-3,ASSPLVGSGGEDASTDTQY
TRBV6-6,-,11,TRBJ2-1,ASSYGPRREQF
TRBV3-1/TRBV3-2,-,12,TRBJ2-7,ASSQDQGLREQY
TRBV7-2,-,14,TRBJ2-3,ASSLGLAGGSDTQY
TRBV27,-,13,TRBJ2-7,ASSPYGGGGLEQY
TRBV21-1,-,10,TRBJ1-5,ASSKALRPQH
TRBV11-1,-,11,TRBJ2-7,ASSFGGFGEQY
TRBV6-1,-,15,TRBJ1-6,ASSDYQGKFHNSPLH
TRBV30,-,13,TRBJ2-2,AWRQRDAGAGELF
TRBV6-5,-,12,TRBJ1-5,ASRGVGGGQPQH
TRBV18,-,18,TRBJ2-2,ASSPKLADPAPLNTGELF
TRBV7-2,-,13,TRBJ2-3,ASSLDAGRTDTQY
TRBV7-8,-,12,TRBJ1-2,ASSRLSGPYGYT
TRBV21-1,-,13,TRBJ1-2,ASSIGTGQLYGYT
TRBV28,few,10,TRBJ1-2,ASSFGGYGYT
TRBV5-1,-,13,TRBJ1-5,ASSPTGAINQPQH